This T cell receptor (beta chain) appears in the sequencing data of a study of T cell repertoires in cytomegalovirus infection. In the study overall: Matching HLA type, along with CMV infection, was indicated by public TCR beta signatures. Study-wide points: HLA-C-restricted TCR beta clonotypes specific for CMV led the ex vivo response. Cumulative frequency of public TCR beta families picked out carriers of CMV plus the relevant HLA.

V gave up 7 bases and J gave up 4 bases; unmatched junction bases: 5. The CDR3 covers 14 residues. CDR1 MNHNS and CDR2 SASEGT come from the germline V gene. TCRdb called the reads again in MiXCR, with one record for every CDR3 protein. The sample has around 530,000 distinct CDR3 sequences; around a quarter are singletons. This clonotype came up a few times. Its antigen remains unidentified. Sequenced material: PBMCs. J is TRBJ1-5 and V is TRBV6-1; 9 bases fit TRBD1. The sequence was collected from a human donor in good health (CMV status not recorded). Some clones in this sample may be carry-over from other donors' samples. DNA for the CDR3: TGTGCCAGCAAGGGGACAGGGAGGAATCAGCCCCAGCATTTT. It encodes CASKGTGRNQPQHF.